These T cell receptor beta chains were read from a single sample in a study of technical replicates of blood from several donors. Sequenced by immunoSEQ multiplex PCR; TCRdb stores in-frame clones only, minus some. Of roughly 100,000 clones in the sample, 90% to 97% were seen once. Sequencing used T cells isolated from PBMCs. The origin of the receptors is a human donor in good health. Each CDR3 is given with its conserved first and last residue. A D gene is named only where the DNA matches it firmly. Clone size is stated in some rows and not others, as once, few, many or a class when expanded.

.,TRBV19,TRBJ2-2,.,TGTGCCAGTAGTTTGTTGGGGGCGGCCGGGGAGCTGTTTTTT,CASSLLGAAGELFF
.,TRBV5-1,TRBJ1-1,TRBD1,TGCGCCAGCAGCTCAAACCCAGTCGGGGACAGGGAGTTCGGTGAAGCTTTCTTT,CASSSNPVGDREFGEAFF
.,TRBV5-5,TRBJ2-1,.,TGTGCCAGCAGCTTGGATGGTGGGGGGAATGAGCAGTTCTTC,CASSLDGGGNEQFF
.,TRBV7-9,TRBJ2-4,.,TGTGCCAGCAGCTTAGGACAGTTAGGATCGACCAAAAACATTCAGTACTTC,CASSLGQLGSTKNIQYF
.,TRBV19,TRBJ1-3,.,TGTGCCAGTAGTATAGTAGGCGCGGGTGGCGACACCATATATTTT,CASSIVGAGGDTIYF
once,TRBV28,TRBJ2-2,TRBD1,TGTGCCAGCAGTTTATACACAGGGGGCGACACCGGGGAGCTGTTTTTT,CASSLYTGGDTGELFF
.,TRBV27,TRBJ2-1,.,TGTGCCAGCAGTTTAACGACAGATTACAATGAGCAGTTCTTC,CASSLTTDYNEQFF
.,TRBV15,TRBJ1-2,TRBD1,TGTGCCACCAGCGGCCGGACAGGGCTTTATGGCTACACCTTC,CATSGRTGLYGYTF
.,TRBV30,TRBJ2-3,.,TGTGCCTGGAGTGTTAGCCACGGAGATACGCAGTATTTT,CAWSVSHGDTQYF
.,TRBV6-1,TRBJ2-3,TRBD2,TGTGCCAGCAGACGACTAGCGGGGGGGCCAGATACGCAGTATTTT,CASRRLAGGPDTQYF
.,TRBV2,TRBJ1-1,.,TGTGCCAGCAGTAAGGTGGGGCCGAGGAACACTGAAGCTTTCTTT,CASSKVGPRNTEAFF
.,TRBV19,TRBJ1-5,.,TGTGCCAGTAGTATACGTTCTGGGGGGACGGCCTATAGCAATCAGCCCCAGCATTTT,CASSIRSGGTAYSNQPQHF
.,TRBV6-6,TRBJ1-2,TRBD1,TGTGCCAGCAGTTATAAGGGACAGGGGAACTATGGCTACACCTTC,CASSYKGQGNYGYTF
once,TRBV11-2,TRBJ2-1,TRBD2,TGTGCCAGCAGCCCGGGGTCTAGCGGTCAAAGCGGTTGGTACAATGAGCAGTTCTTC,CASSPGSSGQSGWYNEQFF
.,TRBV2,TRBJ1-1,TRBD1,TGTGCCAGCAGTCAGCGACAGGGGGTTACTGAAGCTTTCTTT,CASSQRQGVTEAFF
.,TRBV5-6,TRBJ2-2,.,TGTGCCAGCAGCTTGACAGGGTACACCGGGGAGCTGTTTTTT,CASSLTGYTGELFF
.,TRBV29-1,TRBJ2-5,.,TGCAGCGTTGATCGGGGATTAAAAGAGACCCAGTACTTC,CSVDRGLKETQYF
.,TRBV5-4,TRBJ2-1,TRBD1,TGTGCCAGCAGTCGTAGAGCAACCGGGAACAGGGGCCGGGACAATGAGCAGTTCTTC,CASSRRATGNRGRDNEQFF
.,TRBV9,TRBJ1-6,TRBD1,TGTGCCAGCAGCCCTCAGACAGGGTCCAATTCACCCCTCCACTTT,CASSPQTGSNSPLHF
.,TRBV11-2,TRBJ2-4,TRBD2,TGTGCCAGCAGCCTAGTAGGTAGCGGGGGCCTAGCCAAAAACATTCAGTACTTC,CASSLVGSGGLAKNIQYF
.,TRBV19,TRBJ2-7,.,TGTGCCAGTAGTTCGGGATATTACGAGCAGTACTTC,CASSSGYYEQYF
.,TRBV11-2,TRBJ1-1,.,TGTGCCAGCAGCTTATTTCGGGGGGCGGACGAGGCTTTCTTT,CASSLFRGADEAFF
.,TRBV5-8,TRBJ1-4,TRBD1,TGTGCCAGCAGCTTGGCTGGAGGGGACAGGCTCGGGGAAAAACTGTTTTTT,CASSLAGGDRLGEKLFF
.,TRBV5-1,TRBJ2-2,.,TGCGCCAGCAGCTTAAACAGGAACACCGGGGAGCTGTTTTTT,CASSLNRNTGELFF
.,TRBV2,TRBJ2-5,TRBD2,TGTGCCAGCAGTCGAGTCCTAGCGGGAGAAGAGACCCAGTACTTC,CASSRVLAGEETQYF
.,TRBV19,TRBJ1-5,.,TGTGCCAGTAGTATCCGTCGGGCAGGGGACAATCAGCCCCAGCATTTT,CASSIRRAGDNQPQHF
.,TRBV19,TRBJ1-6,.,TGTGCCAGCACAGACCGGATGAGCTCCTATAATTCACCCCTCCACTTT,CASTDRMSSYNSPLHF
.,TRBV25-1,TRBJ1-5,.,TGTGCCAGCAGTGAAAGCTGGGGGGATCAGCCCCAGCATTTT,CASSESWGDQPQHF
.,TRBV2,TRBJ2-3,TRBD2,TGTGCCAGCAGTGGCGGGGGGGCCAATGGAGATACGCAGTATTTT,CASSGGGANGDTQYF
.,TRBV6-5,TRBJ2-3,.,TGTGCCAGCAGTTACCAAAGCACAGATACGCAGTATTTT,CASSYQSTDTQYF
.,TRBV11-1,TRBJ1-1,TRBD1,TGTGCCAGCAGCACACGACAGGGGAAGAACACTGAAGCTTTCTTT,CASSTRQGKNTEAFF
.,TRBV10-2,TRBJ1-5,TRBD1,TGCGCCAGCAGTGCCGGGACAGCCTCTTATAGCAATCAGCCCCAGCATTTT,CASSAGTASYSNQPQHF
once,TRBV6-1,TRBJ1-5,TRBD1,TGTGCCAGCAGTGCCTCCCGGGACAGGAACCAGCCCCAGCATTTT,CASSASRDRNQPQHF
.,TRBV28,TRBJ1-5,TRBD1,TGTGCCAGCAGCTCCGGGACAGGGGACGATCAGCCCCAGCATTTT,CASSSGTGDDQPQHF
.,TRBV10-1,TRBJ2-3,.,TGCGCCAGCAGTGAACAATCCGACAGAACAAAGGGCACAGATACGCAGTATTTT,CASSEQSDRTKGTDTQYF
.,TRBV27,TRBJ2-7,TRBD2,TGTGCCAGCAGTCCACTTGGGACAAGCACTAGCGGGAGCCGCGACGAGCAGTACTTC,CASSPLGTSTSGSRDEQYF
.,TRBV19,TRBJ2-2,TRBD2,TGTGCCAGTAGGGATATGCGGGCTAGCGGGAGGGCCGGGGAGCTGTTTTTT,CASRDMRASGRAGELFF
.,TRBV7-2,TRBJ2-3,TRBD2,TGTGCCAGCAGCTTCCGGCCTTGGACTAGCGGGGTGACAGATACGCAGTATTTT,CASSFRPWTSGVTDTQYF
.,TRBV10-3,TRBJ1-1,TRBD1,TGTGCCATTTTAAAGGGGGCTCGGACTGAAGCTTTCTTT,CAILKGARTEAFF
.,TRBV27,TRBJ1-5,TRBD1,TGTGCCAGCAGGCCGGGACAGGGGAGAGGTAGCAATCAGCCCCAGCATTTT,CASRPGQGRGSNQPQHF
.,TRBV5-6,TRBJ2-3,.,TGTGCCAGCAGGGATAGCGGACTCACAGATACGCAGTATTTT,CASRDSGLTDTQYF
.,TRBV7-9,TRBJ1-1,.,TGTGCCAGCAGCCCAAGAGCGGGAAGAAGCGGGAACACTGAAGCTTTCTTT,CASSPRAGRSGNTEAFF
once,TRBV11-3,TRBJ2-7,.,TGTGCCAGCAGCTTAGGCTCCGGGCAGTACTTC,CASSLGSGQYF
.,TRBV4-1,TRBJ1-4,TRBD1,TGCGCCAGCAGCCAAGGTTCGACAGGGGTTAATGAAAAACTGTTTTTT,CASSQGSTGVNEKLFF
.,TRBV9,TRBJ2-7,.,TGTGCCAGCAGCGTAGGCGGGGTACGGGACAGTAACTACGAGCAGTACTTC,CASSVGGVRDSNYEQYF
.,TRBV5-1,TRBJ1-1,.,TGCGCCAGCAGCTTGGACGGGGGTGACGCTGAAGCTTTCTTT,CASSLDGGDAEAFF
.,TRBV7-6,TRBJ2-5,TRBD2,TGTGCCAGCAGCTTAGGTAGCGGGGGGCCCTTCCAAGAGACCCAGTACTTC,CASSLGSGGPFQETQYF
.,TRBV5-1,TRBJ2-5,.,TGCGCCAGCAGCTTCTCAGGGATGAGGGAGACCCAGTACTTC,CASSFSGMRETQYF
.,TRBV18,TRBJ1-2,.,TGTGCCAGCTCACCAGGGAGGGAGCTCTATGGCTACACCTTC,CASSPGRELYGYTF